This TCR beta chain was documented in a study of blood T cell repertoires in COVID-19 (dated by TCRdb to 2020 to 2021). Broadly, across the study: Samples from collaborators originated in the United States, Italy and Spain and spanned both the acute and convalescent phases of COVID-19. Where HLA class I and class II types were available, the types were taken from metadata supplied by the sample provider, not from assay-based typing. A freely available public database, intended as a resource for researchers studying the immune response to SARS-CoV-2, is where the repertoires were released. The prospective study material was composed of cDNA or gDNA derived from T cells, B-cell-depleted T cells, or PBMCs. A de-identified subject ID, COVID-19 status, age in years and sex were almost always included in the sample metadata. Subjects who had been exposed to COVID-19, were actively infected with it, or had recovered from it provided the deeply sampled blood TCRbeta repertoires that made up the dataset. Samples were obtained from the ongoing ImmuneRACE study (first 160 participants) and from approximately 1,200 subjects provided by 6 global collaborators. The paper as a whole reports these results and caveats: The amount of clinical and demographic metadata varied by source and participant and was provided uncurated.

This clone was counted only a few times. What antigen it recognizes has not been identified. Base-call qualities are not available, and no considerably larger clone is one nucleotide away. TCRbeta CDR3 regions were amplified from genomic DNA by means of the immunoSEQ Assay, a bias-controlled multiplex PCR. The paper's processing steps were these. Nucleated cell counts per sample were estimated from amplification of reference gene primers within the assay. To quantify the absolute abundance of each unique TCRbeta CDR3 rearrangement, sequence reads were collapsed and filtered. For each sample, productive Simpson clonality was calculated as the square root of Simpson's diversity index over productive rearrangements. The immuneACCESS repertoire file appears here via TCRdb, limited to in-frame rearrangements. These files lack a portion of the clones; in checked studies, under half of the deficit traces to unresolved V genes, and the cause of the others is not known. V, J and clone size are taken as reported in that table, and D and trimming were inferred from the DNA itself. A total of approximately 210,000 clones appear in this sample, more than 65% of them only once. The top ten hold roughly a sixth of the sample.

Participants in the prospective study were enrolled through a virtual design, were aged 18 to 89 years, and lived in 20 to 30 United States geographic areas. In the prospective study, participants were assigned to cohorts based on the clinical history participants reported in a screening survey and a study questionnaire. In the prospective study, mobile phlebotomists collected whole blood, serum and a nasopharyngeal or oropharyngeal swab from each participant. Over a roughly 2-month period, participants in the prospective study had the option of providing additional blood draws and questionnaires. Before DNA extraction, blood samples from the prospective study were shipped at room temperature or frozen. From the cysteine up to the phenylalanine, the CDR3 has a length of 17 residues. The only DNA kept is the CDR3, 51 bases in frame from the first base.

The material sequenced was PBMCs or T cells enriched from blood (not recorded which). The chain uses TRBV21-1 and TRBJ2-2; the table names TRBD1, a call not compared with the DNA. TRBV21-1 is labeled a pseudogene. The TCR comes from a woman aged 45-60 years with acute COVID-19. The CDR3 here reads CASSKLMGQGDTGELFF. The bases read TGTGCCAGCAGCAAATTAATGGGACAGGGGGACACCGGGGAGCTGTTTTTT.